The source of this TCR beta chain is a study of CXCR3-negative and CXCR3-positive naive CD8 T cells. Looking at the study overall: A total of about 130 million TRB reads was generated, with about 1.5 +/- 0.3 million per library.

Whole-study findings and limits: TRB CDR3 hydrophobicity was greater in CXCR3-positive naive cells than in CXCR3-negative naive cells. Memory, not naive, CXCR3-negative and CXCR3-positive cells differed in TRBV-TRBJ usage.

The method, 5' RACE with UMI labels, was used to prepare the TRB cDNA libraries. TCRdb derives one entry per CDR3 protein from the 5' RACE reads, leaving out DNA. The sample yields some 140,000 distinct CDR3 sequences, of which the top ten take up about 0.37%. This CDR3 contains 13 residues. Germline assignment: CDR1 MGHRA and CDR2 YSYEKL. Regarding this clonotype: Its matching antigen is unknown.

Naive CD8+ T cells showed a CD45RO-CCR7+CD27+CD95- phenotype. The TCR sequence derives from a human donor in good health. Some clones in this sample may be carry-over from other donors' samples. The sequenced material came from naive CXCR3+ CD8+ T cells from blood. As to subset: CD45RO-CCR7+CD27+CD95- naive CD8+ T cells expressing CXCR3 (TNR3+). The chain carries TRBV4-1 and TRBJ2-7. The chain's CDR3 is CASSPTLAYEQYF.